What follows is one TCR beta chain and its context. The antigen remains unidentified. These data belong to a study of OX40 agonist ivuxolimab in advanced cancers. At the level of the study: The diagnoses of dose-escalation patients were hepatocellular carcinoma, melanoma, renal cell or head and neck cancer. Partial responses, seen in three patients, involved one hepatocellular carcinoma and two cutaneous melanomas.

Study conclusions and caveats: Dose levels from 0.1 to 3.0 mg/kg saw CD4+ and CD8+ blood T cells expand clonally by week 6.

V was pared by 3 bases and J by 5 bases, with 11 bases between. Germline CDR1 is MDHEN and CDR2 is SYDVKM. The CDR3 loop spans 14 amino acids. Sequenced by immunoSEQ multiplex PCR; TCRdb stores in-frame clones only, minus some. The table records fewer than 80,000 clones, approximately 81% of them present only once. The chain uses TRBV28 and TRBJ1-5; maybe TRBD1 (6 bases). The specimen was CD4+ or CD8+ T cells sorted from blood, collected in a trial of the OX40 agonist ivuxolimab. This receptor was obtained from an adult with an advanced solid tumor such as melanoma, head and neck, liver or kidney cancer. CDR3 in DNA: TGTGCCAGCAGTTTGATCCAGGGGTATCAGCCCCAGCATTTT. Protein sequence: CASSLIQGYQPQHF.